This T cell receptor beta chain appears in the sequencing data of a study of T cells after yellow fever vaccination. Ten or more counts support this clonotype. Its cognate antigen is unknown. Conversion of TCR transcripts into cDNA relied on 5'RACE template switching, which added a universal primer site and UMIs. TCRdb called the 5' RACE reads again in MiXCR, with one record for every CDR3 protein. The table has some 29,000 distinct CDR3 sequences, around 4.6% seen once. V lost 0 bases to trimming and J lost 0 bases, with 4 bases between them. CDR3 length: 14 residues. The germline V gene encodes CDR1 SGDLS and CDR2 YYNGEE. Study observations and caveats: Post-booster reappearance was seen for most primary-vaccination clones (around 97% CD4, around 91% CD8). Any FACS-sorted repertoire could hold abundant clonotypes that contaminate it from the bulk population. It was a small share of clonotypes that appeared in both CD4 and CD8 compartments.

The sequencing used CD8+ T cells sorted from PBMCs, collected 10 days after the yellow fever booster vaccination. The clonotype comes from a man aged 30 to 45 who received the YFV17D yellow fever vaccine. This chain joins TRBV9 and TRBJ1-3; no clear D gene. This CDR3 reads CASSVAGSGNTIYF. The DNA for the CDR3 is TGTGCCAGCAGCGTAGCAGGCTCTGGAAACACCATATATTTT.